Following are 25 T cell receptor beta chains from one sample sequenced in a study of T cells in Graves' hyperthyroidism and ophthalmopathy. Template material for amplifying TCR beta CDR3 regions consisted of RNA transcripts. An initial round of RT-PCR targeting the TCR CDR3 relied on the HTBI primer set. In TCRdb, the multiplex PCR reads were re-called with MiXCR into one record per CDR3 protein. Here the sample spans some 690,000 distinct CDR3 sequences, roughly 17% being singletons. Sequenced sample: blood. The receptors come from a man aged 45-60 years with Graves' hyperthyroidism.

This clonotype was detected ten times or more. V is TRBV11-2 and J is TRBJ2-1; a weak D match, TRBD2 (6 bases). This CDR3 has 15 residues. Trimming shortened V by 4 bases and J by 7 bases, and 17 bases separated the two germline ends. CDR1 and CDR2 from the germline V gene are SGHAT and FQNNGV. CDR3 in amino acids: CASSWGHGSGNEQFF. In DNA, the CDR3 is TGTGCCAGCAGCTGGGGCCACGGGAGTGGGAATGAGCAGTTCTTC.

This clonotype was seen many times. The junction and the germline gene differ at one end; a read error may be behind it. V gene TRBV10-3 combines with J gene TRBJ2-2; 7 positions agree with TRBD1. There are 18 residues in the CDR3. CDR1 is ENHRY, CDR2 SYGVKD, per germline. CDR3 bases: TGTGCCATCAGTGTCTCCGAAATTATGGACAGGAACTCCGGGGAGCTGTTTTTT. Translation: CAISVSEIMDRNSGELFF.

There are a few counts of this clonotype. The V call is TRBV6-1, the J call TRBJ2-1; 9 bases align to TRBD1. J gave up 8 bases and V 3 bases, and 8 bases lay outside the gene matches. The CDR3 sequence is 15 residues long. The germline V gene has CDR1 MNHNS and CDR2 SASEGT. DNA for the CDR3: TGTGCCAGCAGTGACCGGGACAGGGTGTTCGATGAGCAGTTCTTC. This sequence encodes CASSDRDRVFDEQFF.

For the CDR3, the DNA is TGTGCCAGCAGCAGCTCGGTCGTTTCTTACGAGCAGTACTTC. Protein product: CASSSSVVSYEQYF. This rearrangement joins TRBV28 to TRBJ2-7; no clear D gene. V dropped 6 bases and J dropped 4 bases, with 16 bases sitting between them. Germline loops: CDR1 MDHEN, CDR2 SYDVKM. The CDR3 runs 14 residues.

This clonotype has just one count. J is TRBJ2-3 and V is TRBV19, with D possibly being TRBD1 (6 bases). The V end was cut by 8 bases, the J end by 6 bases, with 15 bases between. Germline V gives CDR1 LNHDA, CDR2 SQIVND (reference sequence). The CDR3 covers 13 residues. The CDR3 nucleotides read TGTGCCAGTCAGGGGACACGGACCGATACGCAGTATTTT. It specifies CASQGTRTDTQYF. The whole variable domain, remainder taken from reference TRBV19 and TRBJ2-3, is DGGITQSPKYLFRKEGQNVTLSCEQNLNHDAMYWYRQDPGQGLRLIYYSQIVNDFQKGDIAEGYSVSREKKESFPLTVTSAQKNPTAFYLCASQGTRTDTQYFGPGTRLTVL.

This clonotype has a handful of counts. V usage is TRBV9 and J usage is TRBJ2-6; the D gene could be TRBD1 or TRBD2 (6 bases each). Germline CDR1 reads SGDLS; CDR2 reads YYNGEE. This CDR3 is 17 amino acids long. Between the trimmed V and J ends, which lost 4 bases and 1 base, there was a span of 15 bases. The CDR3 loop reads CASSRDNAGSGANVLTF. For the CDR3, the DNA is TGTGCCAGCAGCCGGGACAACGCGGGATCTGGGGCCAACGTCCTGACTTTC. Based on the CDR3 plus reference TRBV9 and TRBJ2-6, the full variable domain is DSGVTQTPKHLITATGQRVTLRCSPRSGDLSVYWYQQSLDQGLQFLIQYYNGEERAKGNILERFSAQQFPDLHSELNLSSLELGDSALYFCASSRDNAGSGANVLTFGAGSRLTVL.

This clonotype was detected many times. The chain recombines TRBV11-2 with TRBJ1-4, with D uncertain. With 6 bases removed from V and 0 bases from J, the gap between germline ends came to 11 bases. Per germline, CDR1 SGHAT and CDR2 FQNNGV. The CDR3 has 15 residues. CDR3 nucleotides: TGTGCCAGCAGATTTACAGCCGCAACTAATGAAAAACTGTTTTTT. Protein product: CASRFTAATNEKLFF.

The sample holds many counts of this clonotype. The chain carries TRBV30 and TRBJ2-5; 7 positions match TRBD1. The CDR3 consists of 13 residues. Losses at the gene ends were 2 bases for V and 5 bases for J; bases not matched to a gene: 5. Germline CDR1 is GTSNPN and CDR2 is SVGIG (reference sequence). The CDR3 sequence: CAWSKQGRETQYF. The CDR3 DNA reads TGTGCCTGGAGTAAACAGGGGCGGGAGACCCAGTACTTC.

In its sample, this clonotype was seen many times. The V and J genes are TRBV7-9 and TRBJ2-2; D remains unclear. CDR1 is SEHNR, CDR2 FQNEAQ, per germline (reference sequence). The CDR3 runs 12 residues. V lost 5 bases to trimming and J lost 6 bases, with 7 bases between them. CDR3 sequence reads: CASSPYAGELFF. CDR3 DNA sequence: TGTGCCAGCAGCCCCTATGCCGGGGAGCTGTTTTTT.

The chain employs TRBV27 and TRBJ2-1; TRBD2 aligns across 13 bases. The CDR3 sequence is 18 residues long. V was pared by 8 bases and J by 0 bases, with 10 bases of the junction left unmatched. The germline V gene encodes CDR1 MNHEY and CDR2 SMNVEV (reference sequence). CDR3 sequence reads: CASRPGLAGRSSYNEQFF. In nucleotides, the CDR3 is TGTGCCAGCCGACCGGGACTAGCGGGAAGGAGCTCCTACAATGAGCAGTTCTTC.

The V call is TRBV3-1, the J call TRBJ2-7; 11 bases are a match to TRBD2. This CDR3 contains 14 residues. CDR1 LGHDT and CDR2 YNNKEL come from the germline V gene (reference sequence). Trimming removed 6 bases from V and 5 bases from J; junction bases left unmatched: 6. The CDR3 here is CASSRLAGFNEQYF. The CDR3 bases are TGTGCCAGCAGTCGACTAGCGGGATTCAACGAGCAGTACTTC.

This clonotype was counted at least ten times. The rearrangement uses TRBV11-2 and TRBJ2-1; maybe TRBD1 (6 bases). Trimming left V 3 bases short and J 8 bases short, with 8 bases between. CDR1 is SGHAT and CDR2 is FQNNGV in the germline V gene. CDR3 size: 12 residues. In DNA form, the CDR3 reads TGTGCCAGCAGCTTGGGGGCCGATGAGCAGTTCTTC. This gives the protein CASSLGADEQFF.

A few counts support this clonotype. V is TRBV7-9 and J is TRBJ2-1; 11 nucleotides match TRBD1. Germline trimming cut 3 bases from V and 9 bases from J; bases unmatched to any gene: 4. CDR1 and CDR2 from the germline V gene are SEHNR and FQNEAQ (reference sequence). The CDR3 is 14 residues long. The CDR3 DNA follows: TGTGCCAGCAGCTTCCGGGACAGGGGGACTGAGCAGTTCTTC. Its protein is CASSFRDRGTEQFF.

The rearrangement links TRBV28 to TRBJ2-1; 7 bases match TRBD2. This CDR3 is 15 amino acids long. Germline V gene sequence: CDR1 MDHEN, CDR2 SYDVKM. V was clipped by 6 bases and J by 0 bases; unmatched bases: 5. CDR3 region: CASRLSGDSYNEQFF. For the CDR3, the DNA is TGTGCCAGCAGACTCAGCGGGGACTCCTACAATGAGCAGTTCTTC.

This clonotype has at least ten counts. The chain is built from TRBV11-2 and TRBJ2-7; 11 bases fit TRBD1. V lost 3 bases and J lost 4; bases outside the gene matches: 5. Germline CDR1 and CDR2: SGHAT and FQNNGV. The CDR3 is 15 amino acids. The CDR3 sequence: CASSFRTGGIYEQYF. As DNA, the CDR3 is TGTGCCAGCAGCTTCCGGACAGGGGGCATTTACGAGCAGTACTTC.

The chain has TRBV27 and TRBJ2-2; D may correspond to TRBD1 or TRBD2 (5 bases each). V gave up 3 bases and J gave up 4 bases, with 15 bases separating them. The length of the CDR3 is 16 residues. CDR1 and CDR2 (germline): MNHEY, SMNVEV (reference sequence). The DNA of the CDR3 is TGTGCCAGCAGTTTTTGGGCGTCAGGGAGCACCGGGGAGCTGTTTTTT. Protein product: CASSFWASGSTGELFF.

The rearrangement links TRBV28 to TRBJ2-1, with 12 bases that match TRBD2. Germline CDR1 and CDR2: MDHEN and SYDVKM. This CDR3 is 16 amino acids long. Trimming removed 6 bases from V and 4 bases from J; junction bases left unmatched: 7. The CDR3 here is CASRETSGGTYNEQFF. The CDR3 nucleotides are TGTGCCAGCAGAGAAACTAGCGGGGGGACTTACAATGAGCAGTTCTTC.

This clonotype occurred a few times. The J gene is TRBJ1-4, the V gene TRBV5-1, with D unclear. Germline lookup yields CDR1 SGHRS and CDR2 YFSETQ. The length of the CDR3 is 14 residues. V gave up 7 bases and J gave up 2 bases, with 12 bases separating them. CDR3 protein: CASARTETNEKLFF. The CDR3 DNA follows: TGCGCCAGCGCCCGAACGGAGACTAATGAAAAACTGTTTTTT.

CDR3 in amino acids: CASSVEGRGYEQYF. CDR3 sequence (DNA): TGTGCCAGCAGCGTAGAGGGCAGGGGCTACGAGCAGTACTTC. V and J are TRBV9 and TRBJ2-7; possible D gene TRBD1, 6 bases. V dropped 0 bases and J dropped 3 bases, with 10 bases sitting between them. The CDR3 sequence is 14 residues long. Germline values: CDR1 SGDLS, CDR2 YYNGEE.

The V and J genes are TRBV20-1 and TRBJ2-7; TRBD2 matches 8 bases. The V segment lost 3 bases and the J segment 5 bases; nucleotides outside the gene matches: 9. Per the germline V gene, CDR1 is DFQATT and CDR2 is SNEGSKA (reference sequence). The CDR3 loop spans 14 amino acids. Here the CDR3 DNA reads TGCAGTGCTAGCCCCCGGGAGGGATTGGACGAGCAGTACTTC. This encodes CSASPREGLDEQYF.

This clonotype was counted many times. This chain links TRBV28 with TRBJ2-7, with 10 bases lining up with TRBD2. V trimming: 5 bases; J trimming: 6 bases; junction bases outside the gene matches: 7. The CDR3 has 14 residues. The V gene's germline CDR1 is MDHEN and CDR2 SYDVKM. The CDR3 DNA is TGTGCCAGCAGTCCTAGCGGGGGAAGGGCCGAGCAGTACTTC. It translates to CASSPSGGRAEQYF. The full variable domain, rest sourced from reference TRBV28 and TRBJ2-7, is DVKVTQSSRYLVKRTGEKVFLECVQDMDHENMFWYRQDPGLGLRLIYFSYDVKMKEKGDIPEGYSVSREKKERFSLILESASTNQTSMYLCASSPSGGRAEQYFGPGTRLTVT.

The J gene is TRBJ2-1, the V gene TRBV24-1; the D gene is possibly TRBD2 (6 bases). The CDR3 has 15 residues. The V and J ends lost 6 bases and 1 base respectively, with 12 bases between them. The germline CDR1 and CDR2 sequences are KGHDR and SFDVKD. Written as DNA, the CDR3 is TGTGCCACCAGTCCCGGGACTCTTTCCTACAATGAGCAGTTCTTC. This gives the protein CATSPGTLSYNEQFF.

In its sample, this clonotype was seen many times. V gene TRBV12-3 or TRBV12-4 combines with J gene TRBJ1-2, with TRBD1 as a possible D gene (5 bases). The CDR3 runs to 13 residues. Between the trimmed V and J ends, which lost 2 bases and 6 bases, there was a span of 10 bases. CDR3 DNA: TGTGCCAGCAGTTTATACTTGGGGGATGGCTACACCTTC. Translation gives CASSLYLGDGYTF.

This clonotype has only a few counts. The chain couples TRBV5-4 to TRBJ1-1; D is perhaps TRBD1 (5 bases). The V and J ends lost 4 bases and 1 base respectively, with 14 bases between them. The V gene's germline CDR1 is SGHNT and CDR2 YYREEE (reference sequence). This CDR3 has 15 residues. This CDR3 reads CASSARRGQNTEAFF. DNA of the CDR3: TGTGCCAGCAGCGCGAGGAGGGGCCAGAACACTGAAGCTTTCTTT. The entire variable domain, with the rest obtained from reference TRBV5-4 and TRBJ1-1, is as follows: ETGVTQSPTHLIKTRGQQVTLRCSSQSGHNTVSWYQQALGQGPQFIFQYYREEENGRGNFPPRFSGLQFPNYSSELNVNALELDDSALYLCASSARRGQNTEAFFGQGTRLTVV.

This clonotype has a count of ten or more. This chain joins TRBV28 and TRBJ2-7, with 7 nucleotides matching TRBD1. After removal of 5 bases from V and 0 bases from J, the junction contained 4 bases not matched to a gene. This CDR3 has 14 residues. Germline V gene data show CDR1 as MDHEN and CDR2 as SYDVKM. CDR3 bases: TGTGCCAGCAGTCACAGGGGCCGCTCCTACGAGCAGTACTTC. Encoded protein: CASSHRGRSYEQYF.